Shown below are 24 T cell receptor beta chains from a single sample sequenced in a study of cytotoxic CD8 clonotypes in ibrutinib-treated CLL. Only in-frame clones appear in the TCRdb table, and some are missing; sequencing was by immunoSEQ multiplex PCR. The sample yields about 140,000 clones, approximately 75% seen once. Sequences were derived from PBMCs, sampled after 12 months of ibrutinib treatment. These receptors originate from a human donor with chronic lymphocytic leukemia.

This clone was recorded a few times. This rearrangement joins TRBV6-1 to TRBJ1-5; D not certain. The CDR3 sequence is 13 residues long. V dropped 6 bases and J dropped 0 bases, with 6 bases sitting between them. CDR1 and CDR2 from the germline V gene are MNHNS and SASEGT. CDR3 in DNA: TGTGCCAGCAGACAGTATAGCAATCAGCCCCAGCATTTT. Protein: CASRQYSNQPQHF.

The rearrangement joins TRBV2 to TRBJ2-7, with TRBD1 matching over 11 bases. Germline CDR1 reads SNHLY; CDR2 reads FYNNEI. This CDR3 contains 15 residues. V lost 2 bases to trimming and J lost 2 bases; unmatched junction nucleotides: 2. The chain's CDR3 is CASSEWTGGTYEQYF. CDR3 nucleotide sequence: TGTGCCAGCAGTGAATGGACAGGGGGCACCTACGAGCAGTACTTC.

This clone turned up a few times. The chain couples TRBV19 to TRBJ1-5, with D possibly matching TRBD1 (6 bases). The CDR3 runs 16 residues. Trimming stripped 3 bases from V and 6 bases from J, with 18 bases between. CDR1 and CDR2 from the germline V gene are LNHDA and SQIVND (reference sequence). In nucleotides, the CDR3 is TGTGCCAGTAGTATCGCCCTCAGGGGAGAAAGTCAGCCCCAGCATTTT. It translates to CASSIALRGESQPQHF.

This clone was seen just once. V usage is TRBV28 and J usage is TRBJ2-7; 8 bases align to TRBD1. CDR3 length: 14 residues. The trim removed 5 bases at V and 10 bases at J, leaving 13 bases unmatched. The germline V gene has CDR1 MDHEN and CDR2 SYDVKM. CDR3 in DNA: TGTGCCAGCAGTCTCACCCGAGGACAGGGAGGACAGTACTTC. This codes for CASSLTRGQGGQYF.

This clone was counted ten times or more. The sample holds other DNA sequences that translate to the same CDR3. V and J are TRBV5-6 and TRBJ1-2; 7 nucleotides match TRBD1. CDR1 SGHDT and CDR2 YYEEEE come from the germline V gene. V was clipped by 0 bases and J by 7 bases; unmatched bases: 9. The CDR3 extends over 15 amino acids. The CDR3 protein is CASSLAPGGGLGYTF. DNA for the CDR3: TGTGCCAGCAGCTTGGCCCCTGGAGGGGGCCTTGGCTACACCTTC.

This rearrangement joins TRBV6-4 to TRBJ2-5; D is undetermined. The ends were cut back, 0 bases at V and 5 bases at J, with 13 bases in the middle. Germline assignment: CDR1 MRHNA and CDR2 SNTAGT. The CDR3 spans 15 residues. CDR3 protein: CASSDSNGIGETQYF. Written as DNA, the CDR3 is TGTGCCAGCAGTGACTCGAATGGAATAGGCGAGACCCAGTACTTC.

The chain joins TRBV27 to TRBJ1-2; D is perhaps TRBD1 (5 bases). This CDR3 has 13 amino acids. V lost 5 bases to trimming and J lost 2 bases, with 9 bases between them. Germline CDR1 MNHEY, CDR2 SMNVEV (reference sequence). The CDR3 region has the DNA TGTGCCAGCAGTAAACAGGAGAACTATGGCTACACCTTC. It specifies CASSKQENYGYTF.

The CDR3 nucleotides are TGTGCCAGCAGGCTCGGGGGGCCCTATTTGAACACTGAAGCTTTCTTT. Translated, it gives CASRLGGPYLNTEAFF. The chain combines TRBV27 with TRBJ1-1; TRBD1 is a possible D gene (6 bases). The CDR3 covers 16 residues. Trimming pared 6 bases from V and 0 bases from J, leaving 17 bases between. Germline V CDR1 and CDR2: MNHEY, SMNVEV (reference sequence).

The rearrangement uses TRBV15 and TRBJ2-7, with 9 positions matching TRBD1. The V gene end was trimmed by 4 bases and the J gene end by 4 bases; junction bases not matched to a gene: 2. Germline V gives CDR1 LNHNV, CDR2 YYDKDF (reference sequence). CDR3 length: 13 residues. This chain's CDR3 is CATSKDRGYEQYF. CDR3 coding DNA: TGTGCCACCAGCAAGGACAGGGGATACGAGCAGTACTTC.

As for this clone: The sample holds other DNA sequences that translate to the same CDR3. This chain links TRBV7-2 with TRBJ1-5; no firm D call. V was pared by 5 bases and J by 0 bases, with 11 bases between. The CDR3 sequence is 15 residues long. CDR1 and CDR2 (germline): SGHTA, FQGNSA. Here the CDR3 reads CASSPRQVSNQPQHF. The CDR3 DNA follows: TGTGCCAGCAGCCCCCGTCAGGTTAGCAATCAGCCCCAGCATTTT.

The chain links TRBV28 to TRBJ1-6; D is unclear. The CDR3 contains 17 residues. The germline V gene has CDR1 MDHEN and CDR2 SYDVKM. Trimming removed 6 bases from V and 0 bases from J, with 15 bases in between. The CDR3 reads CASSRWTFSSYNSPLHF. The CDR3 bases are TGTGCCAGCAGCCGATGGACCTTCAGCTCCTATAATTCACCCCTCCACTTT.

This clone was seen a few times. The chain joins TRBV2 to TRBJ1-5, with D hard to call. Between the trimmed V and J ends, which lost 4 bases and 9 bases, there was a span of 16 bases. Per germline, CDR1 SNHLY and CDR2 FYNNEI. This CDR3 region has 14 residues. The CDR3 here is CASSGEAVLRPQHF. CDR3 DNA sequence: TGTGCCAGCAGTGGTGAGGCAGTGCTAAGGCCCCAGCATTTT.

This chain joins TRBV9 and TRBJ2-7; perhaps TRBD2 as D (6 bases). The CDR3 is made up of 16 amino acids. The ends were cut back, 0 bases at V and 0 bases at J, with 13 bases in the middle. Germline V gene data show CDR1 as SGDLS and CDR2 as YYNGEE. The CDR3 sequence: CASSVGIGTSSYEQYF. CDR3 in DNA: TGTGCCAGCAGCGTAGGGATCGGGACTTCCTCCTACGAGCAGTACTTC.

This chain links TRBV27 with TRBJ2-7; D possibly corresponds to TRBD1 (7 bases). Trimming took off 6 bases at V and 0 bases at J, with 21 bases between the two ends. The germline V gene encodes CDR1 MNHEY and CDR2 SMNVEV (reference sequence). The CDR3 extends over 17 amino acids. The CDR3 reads CASRVLLQGGYSYEQYF. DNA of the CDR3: TGTGCCAGCAGAGTCCTCCTGCAGGGGGGTTACTCCTACGAGCAGTACTTC.

CDR3 nucleotides: TGTGCCAGCAGCTTAGATAGGGGTCGAGTCTTTGGGGCTAGGGCCGGGGAGCTGTTTTTT. This sequence encodes CASSLDRGRVFGARAGELFF. This chain uses TRBV11-2 with TRBJ2-2; TRBD1 might be the D (5 bases). The V gene lost 0 bases and the J gene lost 6 bases, with 26 bases spanning the gap. This CDR3 is 20 amino acids long. Germline CDR1 reads SGHAT; CDR2 reads FQNNGV. Using reference TRBV11-2 and TRBJ2-2 for the parts outside the CDR3, the full variable domain is EAGVAQSPRYKIIEKRQSVAFWCNPISGHATLYWYQQILGQGPKLLIQFQNNGVVDDSQLPKDRFSAERLKGVDSTLKIQPAKLEDSAVYLCASSLDRGRVFGARAGELFFGEGSRLTVL.

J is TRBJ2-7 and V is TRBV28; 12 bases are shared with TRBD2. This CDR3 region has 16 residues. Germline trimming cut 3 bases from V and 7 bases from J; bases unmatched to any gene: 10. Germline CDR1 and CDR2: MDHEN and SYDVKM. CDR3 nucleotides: TGTGCCAGCAGTTTTGGTGGACTAGCGGGGCTGGGGGAGCAGTACTTC. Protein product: CASSFGGLAGLGEQYF.

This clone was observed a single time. CDR3 sequence reads: CASSLAAQLNTEAFF. The CDR3 DNA is TGCGCCAGCAGCTTGGCCGCTCAGCTGAACACTGAAGCTTTCTTT. This chain joins TRBV5-1 and TRBJ1-1; D ambiguous. V was clipped by 0 bases and J by 0 bases, with 9 bases between them. CDR3 length: 15 amino acids. Germline values: CDR1 SGHRS, CDR2 YFSETQ.

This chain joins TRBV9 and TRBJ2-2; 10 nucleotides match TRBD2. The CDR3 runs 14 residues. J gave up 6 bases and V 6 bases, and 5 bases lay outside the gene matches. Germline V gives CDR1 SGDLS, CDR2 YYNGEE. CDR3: CASTGTSAPGELFF. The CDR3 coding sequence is TGTGCCAGCACAGGGACTAGCGCCCCCGGGGAGCTGTTTTTT.

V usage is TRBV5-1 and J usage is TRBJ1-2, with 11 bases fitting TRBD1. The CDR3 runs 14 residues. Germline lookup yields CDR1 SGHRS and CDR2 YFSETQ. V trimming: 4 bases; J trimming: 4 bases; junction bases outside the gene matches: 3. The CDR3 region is CASSQGQGVYGYTF. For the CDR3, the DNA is TGCGCCAGCAGCCAGGGACAGGGGGTCTATGGCTACACCTTC.

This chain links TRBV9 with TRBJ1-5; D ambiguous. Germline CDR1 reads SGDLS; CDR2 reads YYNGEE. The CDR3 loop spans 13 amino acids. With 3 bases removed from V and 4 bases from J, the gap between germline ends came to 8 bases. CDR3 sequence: CASSEHGNQPQHF. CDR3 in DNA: TGTGCCAGCAGCGAACATGGGAATCAGCCCCAGCATTTT.

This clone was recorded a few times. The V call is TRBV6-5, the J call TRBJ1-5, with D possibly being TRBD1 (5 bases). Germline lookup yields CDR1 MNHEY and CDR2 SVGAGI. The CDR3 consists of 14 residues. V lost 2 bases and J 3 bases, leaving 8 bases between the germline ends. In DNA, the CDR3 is TGTGCCAGCAGTTACCGGGGGAACAATCAGCCCCAGCATTTT. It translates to CASSYRGNNQPQHF.

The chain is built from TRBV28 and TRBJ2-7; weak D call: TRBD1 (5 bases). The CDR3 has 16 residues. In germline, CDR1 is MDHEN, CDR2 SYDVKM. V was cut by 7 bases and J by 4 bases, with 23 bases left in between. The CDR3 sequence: CASTGPTGLLPYEQYF. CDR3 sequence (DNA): TGTGCCAGCACCGGACCTACAGGTCTCCTTCCTTACGAGCAGTACTTC.

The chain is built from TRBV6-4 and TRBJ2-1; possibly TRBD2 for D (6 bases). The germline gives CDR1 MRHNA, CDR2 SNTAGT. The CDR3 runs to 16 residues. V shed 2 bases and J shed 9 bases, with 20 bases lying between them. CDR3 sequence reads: CASSDQGGFAVGEQFF. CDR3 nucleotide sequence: TGTGCCAGCAGTGACCAGGGAGGATTTGCGGTCGGTGAGCAGTTCTTC.

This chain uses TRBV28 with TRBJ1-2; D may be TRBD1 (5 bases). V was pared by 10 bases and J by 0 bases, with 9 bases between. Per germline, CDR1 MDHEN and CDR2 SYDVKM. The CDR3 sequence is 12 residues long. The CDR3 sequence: CATGGANYGYTF. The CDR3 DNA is TGTGCCACCGGGGGGGCTAACTATGGCTACACCTTC.